The present T cell receptor beta chain was sequenced within a study of blood T cell repertoires in COVID-19. At the level of the study: The study drew acute and convalescent COVID-19 samples from the United States, Italy and Spain. T cells, B-cell-depleted T cells, or PBMCs supplied cDNA or gDNA.

Authors' methods: The assay estimated nucleated cells by amplifying reference gene primers. TCRdb's table, derived via immunoSEQ multiplex PCR, lists solely in-frame clones and lacks some. V, J and clone size derive from that table, while D and trimming were established from the DNA sequence. The profile shows about 150,000 clones, 87% of them singletons. V lost 3 bases and J 5 bases, leaving 21 bases between the germline ends. This CDR3 region has 18 residues. CDR1 KGHDR and CDR2 SFDVKD come from the germline V gene. The clonotype was recovered from a woman aged 45-60 years with acute or convalescent COVID-19. The chain couples TRBV24-1 to TRBJ2-2; a weak D match, TRBD1 (5 bases). The sequenced sample was peripheral blood. The CDR3: CATSDTEWSRGFTGELFF. The CDR3 DNA reads as TGTGCCACCAGTGATACTGAATGGTCTAGGGGCTTTACCGGGGAGCTGTTTTTT.